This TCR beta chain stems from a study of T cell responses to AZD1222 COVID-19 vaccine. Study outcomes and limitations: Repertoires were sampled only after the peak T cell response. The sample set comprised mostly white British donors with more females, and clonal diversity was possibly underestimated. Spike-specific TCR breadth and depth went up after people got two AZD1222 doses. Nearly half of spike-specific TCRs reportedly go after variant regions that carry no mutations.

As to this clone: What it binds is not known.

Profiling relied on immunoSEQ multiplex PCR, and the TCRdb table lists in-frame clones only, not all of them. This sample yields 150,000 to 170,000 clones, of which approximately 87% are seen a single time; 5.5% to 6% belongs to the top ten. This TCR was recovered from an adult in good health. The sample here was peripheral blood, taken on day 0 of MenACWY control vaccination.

The CDR3 protein is CASSFGGQGVSPLHF. The CDR3 bases are TGTGCCAGCAGTTTTGGGGGCCAGGGGGTTTCACCCCTCCACTTT. This sequence joins TRBV28 and TRBJ1-6; 7 nucleotides align to TRBD1. In germline, CDR1 is MDHEN, CDR2 SYDVKM. Losses at the gene ends were 3 bases for V and 9 bases for J; bases not matched to a gene: 8. This CDR3 comprises 15 residues.